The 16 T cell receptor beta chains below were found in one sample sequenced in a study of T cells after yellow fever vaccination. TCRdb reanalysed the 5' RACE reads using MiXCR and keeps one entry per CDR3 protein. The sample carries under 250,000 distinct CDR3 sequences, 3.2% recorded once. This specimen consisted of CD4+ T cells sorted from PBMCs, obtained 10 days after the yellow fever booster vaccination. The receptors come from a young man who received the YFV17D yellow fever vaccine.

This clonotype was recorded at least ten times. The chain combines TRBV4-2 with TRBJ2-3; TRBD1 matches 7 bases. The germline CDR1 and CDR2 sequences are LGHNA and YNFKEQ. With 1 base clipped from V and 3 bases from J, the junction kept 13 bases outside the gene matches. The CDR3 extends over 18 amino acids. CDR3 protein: CASSQAPTGTEGTDTQYF. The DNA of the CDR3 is TGTGCCAGCAGCCAAGCCCCAACCGGGACAGAAGGGACAGATACGCAGTATTTT.

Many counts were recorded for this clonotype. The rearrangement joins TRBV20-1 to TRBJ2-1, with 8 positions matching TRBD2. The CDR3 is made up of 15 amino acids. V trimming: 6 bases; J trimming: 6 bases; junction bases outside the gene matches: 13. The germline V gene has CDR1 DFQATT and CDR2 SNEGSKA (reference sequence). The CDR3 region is CSAPHPGLVINEQFF. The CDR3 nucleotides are TGCAGTGCGCCCCATCCGGGACTAGTCATCAATGAGCAGTTCTTC.

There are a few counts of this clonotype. The DNA for the CDR3 is TGTGCCACCAGTGAAGGGGACGGTGAAGCTTTCTTT. The encoded protein is CATSEGDGEAFF. The V and J genes are TRBV24-1 and TRBJ1-1, with D tentatively TRBD1 (5 bases). The V and J ends lost 4 bases and 7 bases respectively, with 9 bases between them. The CDR3 extends over 12 amino acids. Per the germline V gene, CDR1 is KGHDR and CDR2 is SFDVKD.

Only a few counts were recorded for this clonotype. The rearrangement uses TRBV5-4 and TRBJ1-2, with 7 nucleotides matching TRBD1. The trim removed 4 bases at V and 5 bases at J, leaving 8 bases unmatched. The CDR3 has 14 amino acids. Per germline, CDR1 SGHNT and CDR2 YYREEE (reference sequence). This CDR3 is CASSLNRGTYGYTF. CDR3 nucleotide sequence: TGTGCCAGCAGCCTAAACAGGGGAACGTATGGCTACACCTTC. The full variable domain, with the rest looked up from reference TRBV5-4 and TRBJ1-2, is ETGVTQSPTHLIKTRGQQVTLRCSSQSGHNTVSWYQQALGQGPQFIFQYYREEENGRGNFPPRFSGLQFPNYSSELNVNALELDDSALYLCASSLNRGTYGYTFGSGTRLTVV.

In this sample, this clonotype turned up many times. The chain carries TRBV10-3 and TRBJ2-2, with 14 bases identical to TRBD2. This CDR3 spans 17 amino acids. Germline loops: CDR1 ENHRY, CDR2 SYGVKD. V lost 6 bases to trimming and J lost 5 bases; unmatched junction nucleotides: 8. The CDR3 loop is CAISGTSGGPRTGELFF. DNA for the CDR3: TGTGCCATCAGCGGGACTAGCGGGGGCCCGCGGACCGGGGAGCTGTTTTTT.

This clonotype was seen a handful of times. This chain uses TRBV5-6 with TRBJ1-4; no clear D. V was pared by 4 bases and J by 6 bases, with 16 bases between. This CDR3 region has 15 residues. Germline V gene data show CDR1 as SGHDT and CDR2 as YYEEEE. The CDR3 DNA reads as TGTGCCAGCAGCATTCCGGGAGTTACTTATGAAAAACTGTTTTTT. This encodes CASSIPGVTYEKLFF.

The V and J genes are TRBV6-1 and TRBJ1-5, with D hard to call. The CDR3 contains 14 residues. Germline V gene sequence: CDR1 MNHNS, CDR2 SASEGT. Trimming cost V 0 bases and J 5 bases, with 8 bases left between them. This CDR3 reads CASSEAPDYQPQHF. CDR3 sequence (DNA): TGTGCCAGCAGTGAAGCGCCCGATTATCAGCCCCAGCATTTT.

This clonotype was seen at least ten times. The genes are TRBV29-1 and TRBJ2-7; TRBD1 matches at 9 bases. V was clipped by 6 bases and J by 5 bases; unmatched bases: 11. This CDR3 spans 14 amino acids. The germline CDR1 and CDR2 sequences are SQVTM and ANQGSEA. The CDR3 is CSVTLGDRGNEQYF. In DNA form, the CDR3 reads TGCAGCGTCACGCTTGGTGACAGGGGGAACGAGCAGTACTTC.

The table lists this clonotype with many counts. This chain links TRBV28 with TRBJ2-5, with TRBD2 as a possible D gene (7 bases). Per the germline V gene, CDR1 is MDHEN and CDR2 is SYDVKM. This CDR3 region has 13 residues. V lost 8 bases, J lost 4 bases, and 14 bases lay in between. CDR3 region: CASGTGRGETQYF. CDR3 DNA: TGTGCCAGCGGAACAGGGAGGGGAGAGACCCAGTACTTC.

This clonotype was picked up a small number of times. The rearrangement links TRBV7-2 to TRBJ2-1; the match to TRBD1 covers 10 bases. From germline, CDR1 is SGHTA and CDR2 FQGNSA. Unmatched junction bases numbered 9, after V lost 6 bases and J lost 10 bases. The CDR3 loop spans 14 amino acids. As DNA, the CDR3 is TGTGCCAGCAGTAGACAGACAGGGGGCGGAGAGCAGTTCTTC. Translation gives CASSRQTGGGEQFF.

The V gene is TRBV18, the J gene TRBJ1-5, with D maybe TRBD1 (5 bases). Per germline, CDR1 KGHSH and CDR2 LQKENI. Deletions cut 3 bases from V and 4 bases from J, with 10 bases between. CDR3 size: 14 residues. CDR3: CASSPRDGNQPQHF. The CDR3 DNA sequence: TGTGCCAGCTCACCGCGGGACGGTAATCAGCCCCAGCATTTT.

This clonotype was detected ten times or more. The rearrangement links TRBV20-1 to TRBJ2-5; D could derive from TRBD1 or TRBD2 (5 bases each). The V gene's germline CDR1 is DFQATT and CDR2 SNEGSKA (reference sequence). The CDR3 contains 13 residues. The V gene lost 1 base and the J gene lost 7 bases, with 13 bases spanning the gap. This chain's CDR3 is CSARGPGTGTQYF. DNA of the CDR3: TGCAGTGCTAGAGGCCCAGGGACGGGGACCCAGTACTTC.

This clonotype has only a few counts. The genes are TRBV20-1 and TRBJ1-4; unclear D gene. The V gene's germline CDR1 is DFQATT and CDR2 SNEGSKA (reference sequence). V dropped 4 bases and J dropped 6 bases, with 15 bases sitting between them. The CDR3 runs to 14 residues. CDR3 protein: CSATGPVTDEKLFF. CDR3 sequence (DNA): TGCAGTGCTACGGGCCCGGTGACTGATGAAAAACTGTTTTTT.

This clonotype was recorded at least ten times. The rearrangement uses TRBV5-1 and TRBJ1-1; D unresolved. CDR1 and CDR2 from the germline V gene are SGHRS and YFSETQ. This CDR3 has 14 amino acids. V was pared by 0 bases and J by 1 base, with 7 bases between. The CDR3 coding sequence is TGCGCCAGCAGCTTGGAACGTCGGAACACTGAAGCTTTCTTT. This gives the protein CASSLERRNTEAFF.

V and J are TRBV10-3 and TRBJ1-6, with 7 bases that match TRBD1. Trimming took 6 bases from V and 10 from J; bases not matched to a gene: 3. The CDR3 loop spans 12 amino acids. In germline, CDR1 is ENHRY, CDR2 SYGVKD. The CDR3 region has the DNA TGTGCCATCAGCGACAGGGACTCACCCCTCCACTTT. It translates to CAISDRDSPLHF.

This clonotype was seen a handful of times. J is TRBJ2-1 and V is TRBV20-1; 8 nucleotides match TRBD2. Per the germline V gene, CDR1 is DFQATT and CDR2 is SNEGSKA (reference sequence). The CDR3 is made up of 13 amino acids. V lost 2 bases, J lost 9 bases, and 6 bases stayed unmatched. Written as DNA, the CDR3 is TGCAGTGCTAGAACGACTAGCGAAAGTGAGCAGTTCTTC. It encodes CSARTTSESEQFF.